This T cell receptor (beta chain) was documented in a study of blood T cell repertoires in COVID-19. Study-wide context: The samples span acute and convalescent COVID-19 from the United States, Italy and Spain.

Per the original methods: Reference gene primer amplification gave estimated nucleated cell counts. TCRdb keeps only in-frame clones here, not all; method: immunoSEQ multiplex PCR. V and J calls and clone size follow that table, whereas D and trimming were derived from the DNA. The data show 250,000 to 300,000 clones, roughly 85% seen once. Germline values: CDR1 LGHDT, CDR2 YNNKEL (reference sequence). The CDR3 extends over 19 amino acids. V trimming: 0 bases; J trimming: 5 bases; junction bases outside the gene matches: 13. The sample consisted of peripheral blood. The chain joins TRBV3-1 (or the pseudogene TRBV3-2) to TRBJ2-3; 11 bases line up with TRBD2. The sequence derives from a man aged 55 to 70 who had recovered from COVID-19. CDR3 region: CASSQDRLAGGSTLDTQYF. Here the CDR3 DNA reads TGTGCCAGCAGCCAAGATAGGCTAGCGGGAGGATCGACCCTAGATACGCAGTATTTT.